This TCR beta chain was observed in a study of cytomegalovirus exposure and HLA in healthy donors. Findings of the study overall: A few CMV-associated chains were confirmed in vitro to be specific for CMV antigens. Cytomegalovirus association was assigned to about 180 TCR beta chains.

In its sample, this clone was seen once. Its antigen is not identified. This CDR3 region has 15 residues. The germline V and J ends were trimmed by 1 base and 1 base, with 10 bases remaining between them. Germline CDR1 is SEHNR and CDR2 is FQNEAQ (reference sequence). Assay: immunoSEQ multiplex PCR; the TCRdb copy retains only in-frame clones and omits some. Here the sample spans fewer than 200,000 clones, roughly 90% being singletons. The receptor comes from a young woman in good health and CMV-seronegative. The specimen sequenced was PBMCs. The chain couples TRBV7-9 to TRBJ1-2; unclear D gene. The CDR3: CASSLGQFDNYGYTF. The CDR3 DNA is TGTGCCAGCAGCTTAGGGCAGTTTGATAACTATGGCTACACCTTC.